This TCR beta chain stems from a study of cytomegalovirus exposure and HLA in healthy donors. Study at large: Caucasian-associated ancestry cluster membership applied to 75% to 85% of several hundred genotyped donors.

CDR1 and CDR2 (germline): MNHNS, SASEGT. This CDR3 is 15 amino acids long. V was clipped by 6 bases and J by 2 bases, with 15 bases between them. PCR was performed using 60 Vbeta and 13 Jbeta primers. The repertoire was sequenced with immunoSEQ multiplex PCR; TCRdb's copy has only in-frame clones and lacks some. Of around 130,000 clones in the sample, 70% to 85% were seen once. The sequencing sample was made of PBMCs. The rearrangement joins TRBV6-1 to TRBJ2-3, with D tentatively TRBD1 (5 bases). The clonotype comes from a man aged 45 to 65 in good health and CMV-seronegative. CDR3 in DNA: TGTGCCAGCAGAGGGGCCCCCCACCACACAGATACGCAGTATTTT. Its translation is CASRGAPHHTDTQYF.